This is a list of T cell receptor beta chains from one sample in a study of CD8 T cells in ankylosing spondylitis. TCRdb used MiXCR to reprocess the 5' RACE reads, holding one entry per CDR3 protein. The data contain 300,000 to 400,000 distinct CDR3 sequences, 20% to 25% of them seen just once; the ten biggest clones take up around 13%. Specimen: blood, either unsorted or a sorted T cell fraction (not recorded which). The receptor source for this set is a male donor with ankylosing spondylitis or in good health (not recorded which). CDR3s include the opening cysteine and the closing phenylalanine or tryptophan. The D gene is left open where the match is weak. The listing skips clone size in some rows; elsewhere it reads once, few, many or a size class.

clone_size,cdr3_length,v_call,j_call,d_call,cdr3_aa,cdr3_nt
.,13,TRBV7-6,TRBJ2-7,TRBD1,CASRKKQGYEQYF,TGTGCCAGCAGAAAGAAACAGGGGTACGAGCAGTACTTC
.,15,TRBV6-5,TRBJ2-3,.,CASSSGTEFTDTQYF,TGTGCCAGCAGTTCCGGGACTGAATTCACAGATACGCAGTATTTT
.,16,TRBV11-2,TRBJ2-2,.,CASSPPPSWNTGELFF,TGTGCCAGCAGCCCCCCTCCCAGCTGGAACACCGGGGAGCTGTTTTTT
few,16,TRBV3-1,TRBJ2-7,.,CASSQDLGLPTEEQYF,TGTGCCAGCAGCCAAGACTTGGGACTCCCCACCGAAGAGCAGTACTTC
few,15,TRBV3-1,TRBJ1-2,.,CASSQGYTDNYGYTF,TGTGCCAGCAGCCAAGGGTATACGGACAACTATGGCTACACCTTC
.,15,TRBV4-2,TRBJ2-7,.,CASSQGAGSSYEQYF,TGTGCCAGCAGCCAAGGCGCGGGTAGCTCATACGAGCAGTACTTC
.,13,TRBV19,TRBJ2-2,TRBD2,CASRTSSAGELFF,TGTGCCAGCCGGACTAGTAGCGCCGGGGAGCTGTTTTTT
few,11,TRBV29-1,TRBJ2-2,.,CSVAGTGELFF,TGCAGCGTTGCTGGGACCGGGGAGCTGTTTTTT
few,16,TRBV7-9,TRBJ1-2,TRBD1,CASSSIPDRVDHGYTF,TGTGCCAGCAGCTCGATTCCGGACAGGGTCGACCATGGCTACACCTTC
few,15,TRBV20-1,TRBJ2-3,.,CSANTGTFSTDTQYF,TGCAGTGCTAACACAGGGACCTTCAGCACAGATACGCAGTATTTT
few,13,TRBV28,TRBJ2-7,.,CASRTTDSYEQYF,TGTGCCAGCAGAACTACTGACTCCTACGAGCAGTACTTC
few,16,TRBV4-1,TRBJ2-1,.,CASSPGGVSGYNEQFF,TGCGCCAGCAGCCCAGGAGGGGTAAGCGGGTACAATGAGCAGTTCTTC
.,16,TRBV7-9,TRBJ2-2,TRBD1,CASSSPDRGVVGELFF,TGTGCCAGCAGCTCCCCGGACAGGGGGGTGGTCGGGGAGCTGTTTTTT
few,17,TRBV6-5,TRBJ2-7,TRBD1,CASSYLGQGDSSYEQYF,TGTGCCAGCAGTTACCTCGGTCAGGGGGATTCCTCCTACGAGCAGTACTTC
.,16,TRBV19,TRBJ2-1,.,CASSMSYGVAYNEQFF,TGTGCCAGTAGTATGTCGTACGGGGTCGCCTACAATGAGCAGTTCTTC
few,15,TRBV11-2,TRBJ1-6,.,CASSDERALDSPLHF,TGTGCCAGCAGTGATGAACGGGCCCTGGATTCACCCCTCCACTTT
.,14,TRBV29-1,TRBJ2-1,.,CSVGSGVSYNEQFF,TGCAGCGTTGGGTCCGGCGTCTCCTACAATGAGCAGTTCTTC
.,13,TRBV30,TRBJ2-2,.,CAYPRQNTGELFF,TGTGCCTACCCACGACAGAACACCGGGGAGCTGTTTTTT
.,18,TRBV20-1,TRBJ2-1,TRBD2,CSARDVVGGVSSYNEQFF,TGCAGTGCTAGAGACGTTGTTGGGGGGGTGAGCTCCTACAATGAGCAGTTCTTC
.,14,TRBV12-3/TRBV12-4,TRBJ2-7,.,CASSPGAVTYEQYF,TGTGCCAGCAGCCCCGGCGCGGTGACCTACGAGCAGTACTTC
.,15,TRBV9,TRBJ1-1,TRBD1,CASSVASGGSTEAFF,TGTGCCAGCAGCGTAGCTTCAGGGGGCTCCACTGAAGCTTTCTTT
.,13,TRBV2,TRBJ2-5,.,CASIASPWETQYF,TGTGCCAGCATTGCGTCCCCCTGGGAGACCCAGTACTTC
.,13,TRBV20-1,TRBJ2-1,.,CSARDSRSNEQFF,TGCAGTGCTAGAGATTCCCGGAGCAATGAGCAGTTCTTC
few,13,TRBV12-3/TRBV12-4,TRBJ1-1,.,CASSLDLGTGAFF,TGTGCCAGCAGTTTAGATTTGGGGACGGGGGCTTTCTTT
.,13,TRBV4-1,TRBJ1-2,.,CASSPAVGDGYTF,TGCGCCAGCAGCCCGGCGGTGGGGGATGGCTACACCTTC
.,15,TRBV7-2,TRBJ2-7,TRBD2,CASSFFGGGAYEQYF,TGTGCCAGCAGCTTTTTCGGCGGGGGGGCCTACGAGCAGTACTTC
.,15,TRBV7-6,TRBJ2-5,TRBD2,CASSIGTRDDETQYF,TGTGCCAGCAGCATCGGGACTAGAGACGATGAGACCCAGTACTTC
.,14,TRBV9,TRBJ2-7,TRBD1,CASSPDRGWNEQYF,TGTGCCAGCAGCCCAGACAGGGGTTGGAACGAGCAGTACTTC
few,15,TRBV19,TRBJ2-3,TRBD2,CASLAGETSTDTQYF,TGTGCCAGCCTCGCGGGGGAGACTAGCACAGATACGCAGTATTTT
.,16,TRBV7-6,TRBJ2-5,.,CASSLVPPGVGETQYF,TGTGCCAGCAGCTTAGTTCCTCCAGGGGTTGGAGAGACCCAGTACTTC
.,17,TRBV12-3/TRBV12-4,TRBJ2-1,.,CASSSPLRALSYNEQFF,TGTGCCAGCAGTTCACCCCTGAGGGCCCTCTCCTACAATGAGCAGTTCTTC
once,11,TRBV30,TRBJ2-5,.,CAWSDWETQYF,TGTGCCTGGAGTGATTGGGAGACCCAGTACTTC
.,13,TRBV29-1,TRBJ2-3,.,CSVEEEQSDTQYF,TGCAGCGTTGAAGAAGAACAGTCAGATACGCAGTATTTT
few,16,TRBV12-3/TRBV12-4,TRBJ2-5,.,CASSLVEGTEQETQYF,TGTGCCAGCAGTTTAGTGGAGGGGACAGAGCAAGAGACCCAGTACTTC
few,13,TRBV27,TRBJ2-7,.,CASSRTPAYEQYF,TGTGCCAGCAGTCGGACGCCAGCCTACGAGCAGTACTTC
.,12,TRBV7-6,TRBJ1-5,.,CAIPGGNQPQHF,TGTGCCATACCGGGTGGCAATCAGCCCCAGCATTTT
once,12,TRBV11-2,TRBJ2-5,.,CASTSGVETQYF,TGTGCCAGCACCTCCGGGGTGGAGACCCAGTACTTC
few,15,TRBV3-1,TRBJ1-2,TRBD1,CASSQENRGRDGYTF,TGTGCCAGCAGCCAAGAAAACAGGGGGAGGGATGGCTACACCTTC